This TCR beta chain was captured in a study of shared clonotypes between healthy human individuals (dated by TCRdb to between 2020 and 2021). Broadly, across the study: Three men and two women, aged 18 to 49 years, made up the cohort. For each donor, CD4 naive and CD4 memory were each given three plates, CD8 naive was given two plates, and CD8 memory was given one plate. The study deeply sequenced blood TCR repertoires of several healthy adults to estimate repertoire size and the extent of clonotype sharing between individuals. Libraries were prepared and TCR repertoires were sequenced by different laboratories using diverse techniques, in order to increase sequencing depth and limit assay-specific biases. Between about 0.9 and 10 billion PBMCs per donor were obtained by leukapheresis.

Here is what the overall study found, with its caveats: Pairwise subsampling led to the expectation that sequencing depth would affect the degree of clonotype sharing among donors. Even with the large sequencing depth, rarefaction of the sorted-subset datasets indicated that sequencing was incomplete. Compared with non-shared clonotypes, the clonotypes found in all four sorted-subset donors had higher generation probabilities. Only blood was sampled, and tissue TCR repertoires likely differ from those in blood. Because the study included only a small number of donors, the genetic and exposure-history diversity represented was limited. Estimated clonotype richness was generally larger for naive than for memory subsets. Approximately 5% of naive CD4, around 4% of naive CD8, about 2.5% of memory CD4, and about 0.4% of memory CD8 clonotypes were shared across several donors.

Notes on this clone: The clone's antigen remains unknown. No per-base quality is available; no much larger clone lies one base away.

Using the deep immunoSEQ assay, TCR CDR3 regions were amplified from genomic DNA by multiplex PCR. Extracted genomic DNA from each cell subset was spread evenly across all wells of several immunoSEQ 96-well plates, with each plate serving as a replicate. For sorted subsets, 200 to 250 ng of genomic DNA, equivalent to 30,000 or so T cell genomes, went into each replicate PCR. Purified libraries were quantified with a Qubit 3.0 fluorometer, sized on a Bioanalyzer 2100, and re-quantified with the KAPA Library Quantification kit. Every immunoSEQ 96-well plate was sequenced on a separate single-read 150-cycle Illumina NextSeq 550 flow cell. The authors' analysis ran thus. The immunoSEQ output contained only junctional sequences without quality scores, so filtering could not match that applied to full-length reads. To assign V/J genes and CDR3, sequences were annotated against IMGT germline references using PyIR, a Python wrapper for IgBLAST v1.9. Any read was removed if the V/J assignment was weak (E-value above 1e-6), the CDR3 was missing, or the read contained stop codons, out-of-frame junctions, or ambiguous translated residues. V3J clonotypes were defined as sequences sharing an identical inferred V gene, J gene, and CDR3 amino acid sequence. Percentage overlap between repertoires was computed as shared unique clonotypes divided by the size of the smaller repertoire. Three approaches were used to assess repertoire richness: RTK rarefaction, the Chao1 estimator, and Recon v2.1 estimates of unobserved clonotypes. For all TCRbeta clonotypes obtained by the gDNA method from several donors, generation probabilities were computed with OLGA. Imported from immuneACCESS, the table was reduced by TCRdb to in-frame sequences with V and J called. These copies leave out some clones; in studies compared against another copy, an unresolved V gene accounts for under half, and the cause of the remainder is not known. V and J calls and clone size are given by that table; D and trimming were obtained from the DNA. This sample holds 2.5 million or so clones; around 94% were observed only once. The top ten clonotypes cover 0.14% of the sample.

The donors were healthy, HIV-negative adults with no recently reported acute infections or vaccinations. Every donor was a Caucasian adult living in Nashville, Tennessee, USA. Magnetic negative selection was used to enrich CD4+ T cells, after which naive cells were positively selected on CD45RA and the negative fraction became the memory subset. Blood was obtained by leukapheresis, after which PBMCs were separated by Ficoll-Histopaque density gradient centrifugation and cryopreserved in liquid nitrogen vapor phase. Analytical flow cytometry was used to check the purity and quantity of every magnetically sorted T cell population. Genomic DNA was isolated from each sorted fraction and quantified by UV absorbance on a Nanodrop 2000c. The junction shows trimming of 5 bases on V and 3 bases on J, and the gene matches do not reach 5 bases of it. Inclusive of the bounding cysteine and phenylalanine, the CDR3 is 15 residues long. Only the CDR3 part of the read is kept: 45 bases, read in frame from the first base. Reading the germline V gene gives CDR1 SGHRS and CDR2 YFSETQ.

The rearrangement joined TRBV5-1 to TRBJ1-2; 12 junctional bases match TRBD1. This TCR derives from a man aged 18 to 30 in good health. The specimen sequenced was naive CD4+ T cells sorted from blood. In light of the paper, this sample's cell subset or site label describes: CD45RA+ positively selected. Here the CDR3 is given as CASRPGTGGDYGYTF. The bases read TGCGCCAGCAGGCCCGGGACAGGGGGCGACTATGGCTACACCTTC.